Below are 5 T cell receptor beta chains sequenced from a single sample in a study of cytomegalovirus exposure and HLA in healthy donors (dated by TCRdb to 2016 to 2017). The method behind the library was the immunoSEQ multiplex PCR assay. The multiplex PCR relied on a mix of 60 forward primers for TCR Vbeta segments and 13 reverse primers for TCR Jbeta segments. The source is immuneACCESS, and TCRdb retained only in-frame sequences with V and J called. Part of the clones is not carried over; for the studies checked, unresolved V genes explain less than half of this, and the remainder is unexplained. This sample's records show about 48,000 clones. The top ten hold approximately 1% of the sample. Sequencing was carried out using PBMCs. These receptors all come from a woman between 35 and 50 years old in good health and CMV-seronegative.

The CDR3 sequence is CASSVLQGPQHF. DNA for the CDR3: TGTGCCAGTAGTGTCCTACAGGGTCCCCAGCATTTT. The rearrangement joins TRBV19 to TRBJ1-5; possible D gene TRBD1, 6 bases. Per germline, CDR1 LNHDA and CDR2 SQIVND (reference sequence). Trimming removed 5 bases at V and 10 bases at J, with 12 bases between. The CDR3 length is 12 residues.

The V gene is TRBV15, the J gene TRBJ2-1; 10 nucleotides line up with TRBD2. The CDR3 covers 14 residues. The trim removed 5 bases at V and 8 bases at J, leaving 6 bases unmatched. Germline loops: CDR1 LNHNV, CDR2 YYDKDF (reference sequence). In DNA form, the CDR3 reads TGTGCCACCAGCCCTAGCGGGAGTGCCCATGAGCAGTTCTTC. As protein: CATSPSGSAHEQFF.

This chain joins TRBV29-1 and TRBJ1-1; weak D call: TRBD1 (6 bases). V shed 5 bases and J shed 4 bases, with 11 bases lying between them. The CDR3 is made up of 12 amino acids. In germline, CDR1 is SQVTM, CDR2 ANQGSEA. CDR3 sequence (DNA): TGCAGCGTTCGACAGGACAGCACTGAAGCTTTCTTT. It encodes CSVRQDSTEAFF.

The chain uses TRBV4-3 and TRBJ2-2; 8 nucleotides match TRBD1. V shed 5 bases and J 1 base; nucleotides not matched to a gene: 6. CDR3 length: 16 residues. The germline V gene has CDR1 LGHNA and CDR2 YSLEER. The DNA for the CDR3 is TGCGCCAGCAGCGTAAGGACAGGGATGAACACCGGGGAGCTGTTTTTT. Protein sequence: CASSVRTGMNTGELFF.

The chain joins TRBV6-5 to TRBJ2-1, with 7 nucleotides matching TRBD2. Germline-derived CDR1 and CDR2 are MNHEY and SVGAGI. This CDR3 region has 14 residues. Trimming cost V 2 bases and J 5 bases; bases outside gene matches: 3. The CDR3 region has the DNA TGTGCCAGCAGTTACAGGGAGGGCGACAATGAGCAGTTCTTC. Translated: CASSYREGDNEQFF.